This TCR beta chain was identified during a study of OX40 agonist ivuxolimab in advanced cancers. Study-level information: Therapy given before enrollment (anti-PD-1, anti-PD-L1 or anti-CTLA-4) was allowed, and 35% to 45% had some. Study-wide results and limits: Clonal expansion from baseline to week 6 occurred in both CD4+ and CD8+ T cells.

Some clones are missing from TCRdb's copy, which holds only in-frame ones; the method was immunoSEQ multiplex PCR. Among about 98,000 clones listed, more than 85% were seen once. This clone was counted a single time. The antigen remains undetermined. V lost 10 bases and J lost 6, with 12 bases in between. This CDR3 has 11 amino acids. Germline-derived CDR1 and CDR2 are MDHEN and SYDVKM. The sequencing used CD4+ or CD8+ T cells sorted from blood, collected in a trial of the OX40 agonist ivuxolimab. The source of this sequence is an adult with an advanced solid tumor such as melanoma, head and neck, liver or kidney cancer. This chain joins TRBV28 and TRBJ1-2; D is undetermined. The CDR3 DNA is TGTGCCACCGGGCTCGGGAATGGCTACACCTTC. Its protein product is CATGLGNGYTF.